The 28 T cell receptor beta chains below all came from one sample that was sequenced in a study of T cell clonotyping in hematopoietic cell transplantation. Libraries were prepared by immunoSEQ multiplex PCR; TCRdb keeps only in-frame clonotypes and omits some of them. Of about 3,500 clones in the sample, around 70% were seen once. The starting material was peripheral blood mononuclear cells, obtained 30 days after allogeneic stem cell transplant. Source of these receptors: a male patient in his thirties or forties who had an allogeneic stem cell transplant from an unrelated donor, so the T cells may come from the graft donor. Some clones in this sample may be carry-over from other donors' samples.

The chain employs TRBV29-1 and TRBJ2-1; 9 nucleotides align to TRBD1. CDR3 length: 15 amino acids. The ends lost 4 bases at V and 7 bases at J; junction bases unmatched: 11. Germline V gene lookup returns CDR1 SQVTM and CDR2 ANQGSEA. The CDR3 spells CSVALPDRGSNEQFF. In nucleotides, the CDR3 is TGCAGCGTTGCCCTCCCGGACAGGGGTTCGAATGAGCAGTTCTTC.

A single count supports this clone. The V gene is TRBV5-1, the J gene TRBJ1-6; no firm D call. CDR3 size: 17 residues. V was pared by 2 bases and J by 0 bases, with 12 bases between. Per germline, CDR1 SGHRS and CDR2 YFSETQ. CDR3 nucleotides: TGCGCCAGCAGCTTAGCAGACCTTAGCTCCTATAATTCACCCCTCCACTTT. Translated: CASSLADLSSYNSPLHF.

This sequence joins TRBV5-1 and TRBJ1-2; TRBD1 matches at 7 bases. The CDR3 is made up of 15 amino acids. Germline CDR1 and CDR2: SGHRS and YFSETQ. V gave up 5 bases and J gave up 6 bases; unmatched junction bases: 13. CDR3 loop: CASRQTGQRGHGYTF. The CDR3, as DNA: TGCGCCAGCAGGCAAACGGGACAGCGGGGCCATGGCTACACCTTC.

This clone was recorded a few times. The chain combines TRBV9 with TRBJ1-1; no definite D call. Trimming cost V 0 bases and J 5 bases, with 8 bases left between them. Germline V gene data show CDR1 as SGDLS and CDR2 as YYNGEE. The CDR3 contains 13 residues. The CDR3 region is CASSVDGDTEAFF. The CDR3 nucleotides are TGTGCCAGCAGCGTAGATGGGGATACTGAAGCTTTCTTT.

V is TRBV23-1 and J is TRBJ2-2; possibly TRBD1 for D (7 bases). TRBV23-1 is designated an ORF whose function remains uncertain. The length of the CDR3 is 13 residues. The V end lost 11 bases, the J end lost 7 bases, and 17 bases lay between the germline ends. Written as DNA, the CDR3 is TGCGCCGCCGTGACAGGGAGGAACGGGGAGCTGTTTTTT. Its protein product is CAAVTGRNGELFF.

The gene calls are TRBV6-5 and TRBJ1-5; no definite D call. V was shortened by 1 base and J by 3 bases, with 13 bases between the two germline ends. This CDR3 region has 16 residues. The germline CDR1 and CDR2 sequences are MNHEY and SVGAGI. This CDR3 reads CASSYLALGNNQPQHF. The CDR3 DNA reads TGTGCCAGCAGTTACTTGGCCCTCGGGAACAATCAGCCCCAGCATTTT.

This rearrangement joins TRBV19 to TRBJ2-3; D is possibly TRBD1 (5 bases). Trimming left V 7 bases short and J 5 bases short, with 19 bases between. CDR1 and CDR2 (germline): LNHDA, SQIVND (reference sequence). The CDR3 runs 15 residues. CDR3 loop: CASTPRAKRGDTQYF. CDR3 bases: TGTGCCAGTACCCCCAGGGCCAAAAGGGGAGATACGCAGTATTTT.

In its sample, this clone was seen a few times. The rearrangement joins TRBV30 to TRBJ1-1, with unresolved D. CDR3 length equals 12 residues. V gave up 4 bases and J gave up 2 bases, with 8 bases separating them. Germline CDR1 GTSNPN, CDR2 SVGIG (reference sequence). CDR3 in DNA: TGTGCCTGGAACCGTCCAAACACTGAAGCTTTCTTT. It yields the protein CAWNRPNTEAFF.

This clone has only a few counts. This rearrangement joins TRBV19 to TRBJ1-6; no definite D call. This CDR3 contains 14 residues. The V and J ends lost 3 bases and 7 bases respectively, with 10 bases between them. Germline V gene lookup returns CDR1 LNHDA and CDR2 SQIVND (reference sequence). CDR3 nucleotide sequence: TGTGCCAGTAGTATGCTACAGAGAAATTCACCCCTCCACTTT. This encodes CASSMLQRNSPLHF.

The V and J genes are TRBV28 and TRBJ2-2; 11 nucleotides match TRBD2. Per germline, CDR1 MDHEN and CDR2 SYDVKM. The CDR3 totals 14 residues. Trimming cost V 6 bases and J 3 bases; bases outside gene matches: 0. Written as DNA, the CDR3 is TGTGCCAGCAGACTAGCGGGGGACACCGGGGAGCTGTTTTTT. Residues: CASRLAGDTGELFF.

This clone was recorded only once. J is TRBJ1-5 and V is TRBV13; D call uncertain. V lost 0 bases to trimming and J lost 3 bases, with 6 bases between them. Germline V gene data show CDR1 as PRHDT and CDR2 as FYEKMQ (reference sequence). The CDR3 length is 14 residues. The CDR3 DNA reads TGTGCCAGCAGCTTAGGTGGGTACAATCAGCCCCAGCATTTT. It translates to CASSLGGYNQPQHF.

V usage is TRBV30 and J usage is TRBJ1-5; TRBD1 aligns across 7 bases. The CDR3 contains 15 residues. Losses at the gene ends were 2 bases for V and 2 bases for J; bases not matched to a gene: 6. The germline gives CDR1 GTSNPN, CDR2 SVGIG (reference sequence). CDR3 region: CAWSSAGGGNQPQHF. CDR3 sequence (DNA): TGTGCCTGGAGTTCGGCAGGGGGAGGCAATCAGCCCCAGCATTTT. The variable domain in full, with the rest retrieved from reference TRBV30 and TRBJ1-5, is SQTIHQWPATLVQPVGSPLSLECTVEGTSNPNLYWYRQAAGRGLQLLFYSVGIGQISSEVPQNLSASRPQDRQFILSSKKLLLSDSGFYLCAWSSAGGGNQPQHFGDGTRLSIL.

The J gene is TRBJ2-3, the V gene TRBV27; 7 bases are shared with TRBD1. The CDR3 has 14 amino acids. Trimming took 3 bases from V and 4 from J; bases not matched to a gene: 4. Germline CDR1 and CDR2: MNHEY and SMNVEV (reference sequence). The CDR3: CASSFEGAADTQYF. CDR3 bases: TGTGCCAGCAGTTTTGAGGGGGCGGCAGATACGCAGTATTTT.

This clone was seen a handful of times. The rearrangement joins TRBV12-5 to TRBJ2-1; 9 nucleotides align to TRBD2. This CDR3 is built from 15 residues. CDR1 LGHNT and CDR2 FRNRAP come from the germline V gene. Germline trimming cut 6 bases from V and 2 bases from J; bases unmatched to any gene: 5. In DNA form, the CDR3 reads TGTGCTAGTGGAGCGAGCGGGGGGCCCTACAATGAGCAGTTCTTC. It codes for CASGASGGPYNEQFF. The full variable domain, completed using reference TRBV12-5 and TRBJ2-1, is DARVTQTPRHKVTEMGQEVTMRCQPILGHNTVFWYRQTMMQGLELLAYFRNRAPLDDSGMPKDRFSAEMPDATLATLKIQPSEPRDSAVYFCASGASGGPYNEQFFGPGTRLTVL.

The genes are TRBV11-2 and TRBJ2-1, with D possibly being TRBD1 (5 bases). With 1 base removed from V and 0 bases from J, the gap between germline ends came to 7 bases. The CDR3 is 15 amino acids. CDR1 SGHAT and CDR2 FQNNGV come from the germline V gene. DNA of the CDR3: TGTGCCAGCAGCTTAGGGCAGGGCTCCTACAATGAGCAGTTCTTC. The encoded protein is CASSLGQGSYNEQFF.

V is TRBV7-2 and J is TRBJ1-1; no clear D gene. The V end was cut by 5 bases, the J end by 7 bases, with 14 bases between. CDR1 SGHTA and CDR2 FQGNSA come from the germline V gene. This CDR3 spans 13 amino acids. The CDR3 sequence: CASSPPGEGEAFF. In DNA, the CDR3 is TGTGCCAGCAGCCCCCCCGGGGAGGGTGAAGCTTTCTTT.

This chain's CDR3 is CSVDIGRQETQYF. CDR3 DNA: TGCAGCGTTGATATCGGGCGGCAAGAGACCCAGTACTTC. The chain has TRBV29-1 and TRBJ2-5; D call uncertain. The CDR3 sequence is 13 residues long. Germline V CDR1 and CDR2: SQVTM, ANQGSEA. V lost 3 bases, J lost 2 bases, and 10 bases lay in between.

The genes are TRBV6-5 and TRBJ1-2; the D gene is possibly TRBD1 (5 bases). CDR3 size: 15 residues. CDR1 MNHEY and CDR2 SVGAGI come from the germline V gene. V gave up 0 bases and J gave up 4 bases, with 12 bases separating them. In DNA, the CDR3 is TGTGCCAGCAGTTACTCCCCGGGGCCAATCTATGGCTACACCTTC. Its protein product is CASSYSPGPIYGYTF.

This clone was recorded a few times. The chain links TRBV4-1 to TRBJ2-7, with D uncertain. The germline V and J ends were trimmed by 0 bases and 2 bases, with 11 bases remaining between them. This CDR3 spans 15 amino acids. From germline, CDR1 is MGHRA and CDR2 YSYEKL. Here the CDR3 DNA reads TGCGCCAGCAGCCAAGATGGGCATCGCCCCTACGAGCAGTACTTC. Translating it yields CASSQDGHRPYEQYF.

This clone was counted a few times. In this CDR3 the conserved last residue, phenylalanine or tryptophan, is missing, so a read error is likely. No DNA is shown, since the ends of the CDR3 on it are uncertain; the CDR3 is the one TCRdb lists. The V call is TRBV4-2, the J call TRBJ1-4. CDR1 is LGHNA and CDR2 is YNFKEQ in the germline V gene. The CDR3 totals 10 residues, both ends included. CDR3 protein: CASSQDSWQR.

This sequence joins TRBV5-1 and TRBJ1-5; D might be TRBD1 (6 bases). Germline V gene lookup returns CDR1 SGHRS and CDR2 YFSETQ. This CDR3 comprises 15 residues. The ends were cut back, 4 bases at V and 6 bases at J, with 17 bases in the middle. This CDR3 is CASSIGGQVGQPQHF. The CDR3 DNA is TGCGCCAGCAGCATTGGGGGGCAAGTTGGTCAGCCCCAGCATTTT.

The chain uses TRBV28 and TRBJ2-5; 9 nucleotides line up with TRBD1. J was trimmed by 6 bases and V by 6 bases; bases with no gene match: 17. Germline CDR1 and CDR2: MDHEN and SYDVKM. The CDR3 sequence is 17 residues long. CDR3 DNA: TGTGCCAGCAGCTCCCCCTATAGAGGGACAGGGATGCAGACCCAGTACTTC. Translation: CASSSPYRGTGMQTQYF.

The chain couples TRBV6-1 to TRBJ1-1; no reliable D call. The length of the CDR3 is 11 residues. Trimming cost V 3 bases and J 3 bases, with 2 bases left between them. Germline V gene lookup returns CDR1 MNHNS and CDR2 SASEGT. The CDR3 DNA is TGTGCCAGCAGTGAGTACACTGAAGCTTTCTTT. Its translation is CASSEYTEAFF.

The chain is built from TRBV5-1 and TRBJ2-7; 8 bases line up with TRBD1. This CDR3 contains 16 residues. In germline, CDR1 is SGHRS, CDR2 YFSETQ. The V and J ends lost 4 bases and 3 bases, in that order; junction bases with no gene match: 12. CDR3 bases: TGCGCCAGCAGCCCGGCCGGACAGGGCGATTTCTACGAGCAGTACTTC. Its translation is CASSPAGQGDFYEQYF. The full variable domain, with the rest looked up from reference TRBV5-1 and TRBJ2-7, is KAGVTQTPRYLIKTRGQQVTLSCSPISGHRSVSWYQQTPGQGLQFLFEYFSETQRNKGNFPGRFSGRQFSNSRSEMNVSTLELGDSALYLCASSPAGQGDFYEQYFGPGTRLTVT.

The chain combines TRBV30 with TRBJ1-5; possibly TRBD1 for D (5 bases). Trimming took 1 base from V and 1 from J, leaving 11 bases between them. Germline V gene sequence: CDR1 GTSNPN, CDR2 SVGIG (reference sequence). The CDR3 covers 15 residues. DNA for the CDR3: TGTGCCTGGAGTGCCGTCGACAGAAGCAATCAGCCCCAGCATTTT. This encodes CAWSAVDRSNQPQHF.

The chain combines TRBV27 with TRBJ2-7, with D possibly called TRBD1 or TRBD2 (5 bases each). V dropped 4 bases and J dropped 6 bases, with 19 bases sitting between them. Germline CDR1 is MNHEY and CDR2 is SMNVEV (reference sequence). The CDR3 length is 15 residues. CDR3 coding DNA: TGTGCCAGCAGTTCCGGGACCGCCCCCTTAGGCGAGCAGTACTTC. This codes for CASSSGTAPLGEQYF.

The chain carries TRBV6-5 and TRBJ1-2; 9 bases are shared with TRBD1. The CDR3 loop spans 14 amino acids. The V gene's germline CDR1 is MNHEY and CDR2 SVGAGI. Trimming took 6 bases from V and 5 from J; bases not matched to a gene: 7. CDR3 region: CASSGTGLDYGYTF. The DNA for the CDR3 is TGTGCCAGCAGCGGGACAGGGCTCGATTATGGCTACACCTTC.

The V gene is TRBV27, the J gene TRBJ2-1; either TRBD1 or TRBD2 may supply D (5 bases each). CDR1 and CDR2 (germline): MNHEY, SMNVEV (reference sequence). The CDR3 is 14 amino acids. Trimming took off 2 bases at V and 5 bases at J, with 10 bases between the two ends. CDR3 in amino acids: CASSLGTLNNEQFF. CDR3 sequence (DNA): TGTGCCAGCAGTTTAGGGACCCTTAACAATGAGCAGTTCTTC.